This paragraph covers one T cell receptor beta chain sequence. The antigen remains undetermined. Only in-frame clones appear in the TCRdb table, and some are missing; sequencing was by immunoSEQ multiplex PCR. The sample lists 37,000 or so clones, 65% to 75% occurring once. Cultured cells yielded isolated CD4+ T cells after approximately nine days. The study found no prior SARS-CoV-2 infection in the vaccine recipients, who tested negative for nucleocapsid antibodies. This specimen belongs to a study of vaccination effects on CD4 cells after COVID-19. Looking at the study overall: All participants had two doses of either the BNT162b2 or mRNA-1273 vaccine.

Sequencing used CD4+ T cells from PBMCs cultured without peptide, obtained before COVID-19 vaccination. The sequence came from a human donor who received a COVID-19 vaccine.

The CDR3 sequence: CASSLAGGETQYF. The CDR3 DNA is TGTGCCAGCAGCTTAGCGGGGGGAGAGACCCAGTACTTC. V gene TRBV7-2 combines with J gene TRBJ2-5, with D perhaps matching TRBD2 (6 bases). CDR1 is SGHTA, CDR2 FQGNSA, per germline. Trimming stripped 0 bases from V and 4 bases from J, with 6 bases between. The CDR3 sequence is 13 residues long.